The 20 T cell receptor beta chains presented below share a single source sample, sequenced in a study of T cells in tumors after PD-1 blockade. The repertoire was sequenced with immunoSEQ multiplex PCR; TCRdb's copy has only in-frame clones and lacks some. This table has around 35,000 clones, around 72% appearing once. The sample was PBMCs, taken after anti-PD-1 treatment. The receptor set was obtained from a human donor with basal cell carcinoma.

This clone has only a few counts. The chain employs TRBV4-3 and TRBJ1-5; D may be TRBD1 (5 bases). The CDR3 has 18 amino acids. The germline CDR1 and CDR2 sequences are LGHNA and YSLEER. Trimming removed 0 bases from V and 0 bases from J, with 15 bases in between. CDR3: CASSQDLGATYSNQPQHF. The CDR3 DNA reads as TGCGCCAGCAGCCAAGATCTAGGGGCGACCTATAGCAATCAGCCCCAGCATTTT.

This chain joins TRBV24-1 and TRBJ2-3; D gene unclear. The CDR3 extends over 13 amino acids. Germline V lookup: CDR1 KGHDR, CDR2 SFDVKD. V lost 1 base, J lost 5 bases, and 6 bases lay in between. CDR3 protein: CATSDLVRDTQYF. DNA for the CDR3: TGTGCCACCAGTGATTTAGTTCGAGATACGCAGTATTTT.

The CDR3 loop reads CASSQDRGGSGNTIYF. The DNA of the CDR3 is TGCGCCAGCAGCCAAGATCGGGGGGGCTCTGGAAACACCATATATTTT. V and J are TRBV4-3 and TRBJ1-3, with D tentatively TRBD1 (5 bases). Germline CDR1 LGHNA, CDR2 YSLEER. The CDR3 is 16 residues long. V gave up 0 bases and J gave up 0 bases, with 9 bases separating them.

This chain uses TRBV2 with TRBJ1-3; a possible D gene is TRBD1 (6 bases). Trimming removed 5 bases at V and 0 bases at J, with 11 bases between. This CDR3 spans 15 amino acids. Per the germline V gene, CDR1 is SNHLY and CDR2 is FYNNEI. The CDR3 loop is CASSRQAGSGNTIYF. The CDR3 DNA reads as TGTGCCAGCAGTAGACAGGCTGGCTCTGGAAACACCATATATTTT.

The chain joins TRBV30 to TRBJ2-7, with 10 bases fitting TRBD1. The CDR3 contains 13 residues. The V and J ends lost 3 bases and 4 bases, in that order; junction bases with no gene match: 3. Germline loops: CDR1 GTSNPN, CDR2 SVGIG (reference sequence). The CDR3 DNA follows: TGTGCCTGGAGAAAGGGACAGGGGTACGAGCAGTACTTC. It yields the protein CAWRKGQGYEQYF.

This clone was recorded once. V and J are TRBV4-3 and TRBJ1-2, with 7 bases aligning to TRBD1. The CDR3 totals 15 residues. The V and J ends lost 4 bases and 0 bases, in that order; junction bases with no gene match: 5. CDR1 is LGHNA and CDR2 is YSLEER in the germline V gene. CDR3 sequence (DNA): TGCGCCAGCAGCCTAGGACAGGCGTCTAACTATGGCTACACCTTC. This translates into CASSLGQASNYGYTF.

The chain employs TRBV25-1 and TRBJ1-2, with D unresolved. The CDR3 covers 15 residues. The germline V gene has CDR1 MGHDK and CDR2 SYGVNS. Trimming pared 4 bases from V and 3 bases from J, leaving 15 bases between. This chain's CDR3 is CASSAPDPVDYGYTF. The CDR3, as DNA: TGTGCCAGCAGTGCGCCTGATCCGGTGGACTATGGCTACACCTTC.

This chain uses TRBV28 with TRBJ2-7, with a tentative D call TRBD2 (7 bases). Deletions cut 2 bases from V and 0 bases from J, with 14 bases between. CDR3 length equals 16 residues. CDR1 and CDR2 from the germline V gene are MDHEN and SYDVKM. The DNA of the CDR3 is TGTGCCAGCAGTTTAGGGGAGGGGGGGAGCTCCTACGAGCAGTACTTC. Residues: CASSLGEGGSSYEQYF.

The chain joins TRBV15 to TRBJ2-5, with 7 bases lining up with TRBD1. The V gene end was trimmed by 6 bases and the J gene end by 5 bases; junction bases not matched to a gene: 9. The CDR3 runs 14 residues. The germline gives CDR1 LNHNV, CDR2 YYDKDF (reference sequence). The DNA of the CDR3 is TGTGCCACCAGTAAAGGGGGCGAGAGGGAGACCCAGTACTTC. Protein sequence: CATSKGGERETQYF.

The gene calls are TRBV15 and TRBJ1-2; D remains ambiguous. The germline V and J ends were trimmed by 1 base and 6 bases, with 12 bases remaining between them. The CDR3 is 14 residues long. CDR1 is LNHNV, CDR2 YYDKDF, per germline (reference sequence). DNA for the CDR3: TGTGCCACCAGCAGAGTTAGCCAGGTTGATGGCTACACCTTC. Its protein product is CATSRVSQVDGYTF.

The V call is TRBV4-1, the J call TRBJ2-3; TRBD1 matches 7 bases. J gave up 1 base and V 0 bases, and 4 bases lay outside the gene matches. In germline, CDR1 is MGHRA, CDR2 YSYEKL. The CDR3 is 16 residues long. CDR3 sequence: CASSQDRQGGTDTQYF. The CDR3 nucleotides read TGCGCCAGCAGCCAAGATCGACAGGGAGGCACAGATACGCAGTATTTT.

The CDR3, as DNA: TGTGCCAGCAGTGTAACAGCGGGTCAAGAGACCCAGTACTTC. Protein product: CASSVTAGQETQYF. V and J are TRBV2 and TRBJ2-5; TRBD2 is a possible D gene (6 bases). Trimming left V 4 bases short and J 2 bases short, with 11 bases between. Per germline, CDR1 SNHLY and CDR2 FYNNEI. The CDR3 spans 14 residues.

The chain couples TRBV6-5 to TRBJ1-1; 11 nucleotides agree with TRBD1. CDR3 size: 15 residues. The germline gives CDR1 MNHEY, CDR2 SVGAGI. Trimming at V came to 5 bases and at J to 3 bases, leaving 5 bases not matched to a gene. The CDR3 sequence is CASSQRGQGDTEAFF. The DNA for the CDR3 is TGTGCCAGCAGTCAACGGGGACAGGGGGACACTGAAGCTTTCTTT.

V is TRBV6-6 and J is TRBJ2-7, with 10 nucleotides matching TRBD1. Germline lookup yields CDR1 MNHNY and CDR2 SVGAGI (reference sequence). This CDR3 comprises 13 residues. Trimming took 4 bases from V and 5 from J; bases not matched to a gene: 2. CDR3 DNA: TGTGCCAGCAGTTCGACAGGGGGCGACGAGCAGTACTTC. Translating it yields CASSSTGGDEQYF.

The V and J genes are TRBV7-2 and TRBJ2-3; D is unclear. The CDR3 runs to 14 residues. Per the germline V gene, CDR1 is SGHTA and CDR2 is FQGNSA. The V gene lost 5 bases and the J gene lost 2 bases, with 11 bases spanning the gap. CDR3: CASSLLGSTDTQYF. The DNA of the CDR3 is TGTGCCAGCAGCCTACTGGGGTCCACAGATACGCAGTATTTT.

CDR3 region: CASSPAGENNEQFF. The CDR3 nucleotides are TGCGCCAGCAGCCCAGCGGGGGAAAACAATGAGCAGTTCTTC. J is TRBJ2-1 and V is TRBV4-1; TRBD2 agrees at 8 bases. The CDR3 sequence is 14 residues long. Germline V gene data show CDR1 as MGHRA and CDR2 as YSYEKL. With V trimmed by 4 bases and J by 5 bases, 4 bases remained unmatched.

V usage is TRBV25-1 and J usage is TRBJ2-7, with 9 bases matching TRBD1. J lost 4 bases, V lost 6 bases, and 13 bases had no gene match. The CDR3 has 16 amino acids. The germline gives CDR1 MGHDK, CDR2 SYGVNS. The CDR3 spells CASSEIGNRGLYEQYF. The DNA for the CDR3 is TGTGCCAGCAGCGAAATCGGGAACAGGGGGCTGTACGAGCAGTACTTC.

The rearrangement joins TRBV3-1 (or the pseudogene TRBV3-2) to TRBJ2-3; D call uncertain. Germline CDR1 and CDR2: LGHDT and YNNKEL (reference sequence). The V end was cut by 0 bases, the J end by 0 bases, with 10 bases between. This CDR3 is 16 amino acids long. CDR3 DNA sequence: TGTGCCAGCAGCCAAGAGCCGCGCGGAAGCACAGATACGCAGTATTTT. It specifies CASSQEPRGSTDTQYF.

This sequence joins TRBV6-5 and TRBJ2-3; tentative D call: TRBD2 (5 bases). Germline loops: CDR1 MNHEY, CDR2 SVGAGI. Trimming pared 5 bases from V and 0 bases from J, leaving 12 bases between. This CDR3 region has 15 residues. In nucleotides, the CDR3 is TGTGCCAGCAGTCCGGACTCACCTAGCACAGATACGCAGTATTTT. Its translation: CASSPDSPSTDTQYF.

This clone was observed once. This rearrangement joins TRBV19 to TRBJ2-3; D gene uncertain. This CDR3 has 13 residues. Germline V gene sequence: CDR1 LNHDA, CDR2 SQIVND (reference sequence). The V end lost 8 bases, the J end lost 4 bases, and 13 bases lay between the germline ends. The chain's CDR3 is CASGPTGPDTQYF. For the CDR3, the DNA is TGTGCCAGTGGACCGACGGGCCCAGATACGCAGTATTTT.